The rows below give T cell receptor beta chains drawn from one sample of a study of shared clonotypes between healthy human individuals. The data were produced by immunoSEQ multiplex PCR, yet TCRdb's version contains in-frame clones alone and is incomplete. The sample has 2 million to 2.5 million clones; approximately 94% are singletons. Input material: naive CD4+ T cells sorted from blood. Receptors originate from a man between 18 and 35 years old in good health. Both conserved end residues are part of each CDR3.

13	TRBJ1-1	TRBV4-1	CASSQFPGAEAFF
14	TRBJ2-5	TRBV6-1	CASSEGGAGETQYF
16	TRBJ1-1	TRBV15	CATSRGQVRVDTEAFF
11	TRBJ2-1	TRBV2	CASNAYNEQFF
13	TRBJ1-1	TRBV27	CASSLRTDAEAFF
11	TRBJ1-3	TRBV20-1	CSAQQGNTIYF
13	TRBJ1-2	TRBV6-4	CASSATGGFGYTF
17	TRBJ2-6	TRBV2	CASRPGQGVPGANVLTF
16	TRBJ2-5	TRBV5-1	CASSPSGRGLIETQYF
11	TRBJ1-5	TRBV6-6	CASSLSVPQHF
14	TRBJ1-1	TRBV5-1	CASSLRTGYIEAFF
14	TRBJ1-1	TRBV5-1	CASSFTEWGTEAFF
16	TRBJ2-2	TRBV6-5	CASSYSFQGANGELFF
15	TRBJ1-1	TRBV5-4	CASNLKPGQGARAFF
14	TRBJ1-5	TRBV15	CATSRDREGQPQHF
14	TRBJ1-1	TRBV30	CAWSVGGVITEAFF
14	TRBJ1-3	TRBV10-3	CAMGMSGSGNTIYF
20	TRBJ2-2	TRBV6-9	CASSLLSGGQEYSNTGELFF
13	TRBJ2-2	TRBV18	CASSPNFAGELFF
15	TRBJ1-5	TRBV2	CASSKGEAVNQPQHF
14	TRBJ1-5	TRBV27	CASRHRDSNQPQHF
15	TRBJ1-2	TRBV18	CASSPWDTEFYGYTF
15	TRBJ2-7	TRBV7-6	CASSYRDSVSYEQYF
15	TRBJ1-4	TRBV25-1	CASSEYSITSEKLFF
11	TRBJ2-5	TRBV11-2	CASRGRETQYF
14	TRBJ2-7	TRBV5-1	CASSWWTGPYEQYF
16	TRBJ2-1	TRBV5-1	CASSRTTGTAYNEQFF
16	TRBJ2-2	TRBV11-3	CASSNPRTGVTGELFF
11	TRBJ2-1	TRBV7-2	CASSLGGEQFF
14	TRBJ2-5	TRBV4-1	CASSPGQSRETQYF
12	TRBJ1-3	TRBV19	CASGRPGNTIYF
13	TRBJ1-3	TRBV6-1	CASSGQGGNTIYF
18	TRBJ1-5	TRBV11-2	CASSLDGSSTPGNQPQHF
15	TRBJ2-1	TRBV11-2	CASSLVGTRYNEQFF
14	TRBJ1-5	TRBV2	CASSELGINQPQHF
14	TRBJ2-3	TRBV27	CASSLNSLPDTQYF
16	TRBJ2-7	TRBV15	CATSRDREEFSYEQYF
14	TRBJ2-5	TRBV5-1	CASSFSGSEETQYF
16	TRBJ1-4	TRBV5-6	CASSTKIQGNNEKLFF
18	TRBJ1-2	TRBV10-3	CAISDAVSGGQTNYGYTF
15	TRBJ2-7	TRBV6-1	CASSEAYWRGYEQYF
15	TRBJ2-2	TRBV5-1	CASSLDPGETGELFF
15	TRBJ1-1	TRBV6-6	CASSYVEGRNTEAFF
11	TRBJ2-1	TRBV20-1	CSARGEVEQFF
16	TRBJ2-1	TRBV4-1	CASSQGRAEVVSEQFF
15	TRBJ2-2	TRBV7-2	CASSFGGGNTGELFF
14	TRBJ2-2	TRBV6-5	CASSILGPPGELFF
13	TRBJ1-1	TRBV10-3	CAIRGQVNTEAFF
15	TRBJ1-3	TRBV10-3	CAISESGAAGNTIYF
14	TRBJ2-5	TRBV5-4	CASSPDRGWETQYF
15	TRBJ1-1	TRBV19	CASSIDGTENTEAFF
16	TRBJ2-7	TRBV4-1	CASSQDRDRRDFEQYF
17	TRBJ1-1	TRBV7-9	CASSFGMGQAMNAEAFF
13	TRBJ2-7	TRBV7-2	CASSRGTRREQYF
15	TRBJ1-3	TRBV7-8	CASSALVGGGNTIYF